Listed here are 6 T cell receptor beta chains from one sample, sequenced in a study of blood T cell repertoires in COVID-19. Method: immunoSEQ multiplex PCR; TCRdb's copy keeps in-frame clones and lacks some. The table has some 95,000 clones, 65% to 90% seen once; the top ten hold more than 1%. Sequencing was performed on peripheral blood. The receptors were sampled from a man of 80 years or more with active or convalescent COVID-19.

The chain joins TRBV7-3 to TRBJ1-5; 9 bases line up with TRBD1. Unmatched junction bases numbered 5, after V lost 5 bases and J lost 3 bases. Germline loops: CDR1 SGHTA, CDR2 FQGTGA. The CDR3 consists of 15 residues. Written as DNA, the CDR3 is TGTGCCAGCAGCCCGACAGGGGGAGACAATCAGCCCCAGCATTTT. The encoded protein is CASSPTGGDNQPQHF.

This clone was counted a few times. The chain has TRBV7-8 and TRBJ1-1, with a possible D match to TRBD1 (5 bases). Trimming took off 3 bases at V and 3 bases at J, with 14 bases between the two ends. Per the germline V gene, CDR1 is SGHVS and CDR2 is FQNEAQ. The CDR3 length is 15 residues. CDR3 residues: CASSFYGGVHTEAFF. In DNA form, the CDR3 reads TGTGCCAGCAGCTTTTATGGGGGGGTTCACACTGAAGCTTTCTTT.

CDR3 sequence: CASSPGIQKNTEAFF. The CDR3, as DNA: TGTGCCAGCAGCCCGGGGATCCAGAAGAACACTGAAGCTTTCTTT. The chain carries TRBV11-2 and TRBJ1-1, with D hard to call. The length of the CDR3 is 15 residues. Trimming took off 5 bases at V and 1 base at J, with 14 bases between the two ends. Germline CDR1 SGHAT, CDR2 FQNNGV.

The CDR3 DNA sequence: TGTGCCAGCAGCGTAGGTGGACTAGCATCCGCAGATACGCAGTATTTT. Translating it yields CASSVGGLASADTQYF. The genes are TRBV9 and TRBJ2-3; 8 bases are a match to TRBD2. Germline CDR1 is SGDLS and CDR2 is YYNGEE. The CDR3 covers 16 residues. J was trimmed by 4 bases and V by 0 bases; bases with no gene match: 7.

This chain joins TRBV5-6 and TRBJ1-2; D is ambiguous. CDR1 SGHDT and CDR2 YYEEEE come from the germline V gene. The length of the CDR3 is 13 residues. Trimming took 4 bases from V and 4 from J, leaving 11 bases between them. As DNA, the CDR3 is TGTGCCAGCAGCGTAACAGTGTCCTATGGCTACACCTTC. As protein: CASSVTVSYGYTF.

This chain uses TRBV6-5 with TRBJ1-4, with unresolved D. Trimming removed 7 bases from V and 3 bases from J, with 15 bases in between. From germline, CDR1 is MNHEY and CDR2 SVGAGI. The CDR3 spans 15 residues. Here the CDR3 DNA reads TGTGCCAGCACCCAAGGAGTGGCGGCTAATGAAAAACTGTTTTTT. The encoded protein is CASTQGVAANEKLFF.